A single T cell receptor (beta chain) is shown here with its context. Its antigen is unknown. This specimen belongs to a study of shared clonotypes between healthy human individuals. Trimming removed 5 bases at V and 6 bases at J, with 17 bases between. CDR3 length equals 15 residues. Looked up from germline, CDR1 is SGDLS and CDR2 is YYNGEE. Naivety among CD8 cells was defined by CD45RO negativity and positive CCR7 selection, thereby excluding terminally differentiated effector memory CD45RA+ cells. Findings and caveats of the study: Four donors held 5% to 5.5% of naive CD4 clonotypes in common.

Authors' processing steps: Junction-only immunoSEQ data arrived without quality scores, meaning filtering differed. Some clones are missing from TCRdb's copy, which holds only in-frame ones; the method was immunoSEQ multiplex PCR. V and J calls and clone size follow that table, whereas D and trimming were derived from the DNA. Among roughly 600,000 clones, 95% to 98% were seen once, and the ten largest hold 0.3%. The specimen sequenced was naive CD8+ T cells sorted from blood. The sequence came from a man younger than 45 in good health. The rearrangement links TRBV9 to TRBJ1-4; weak D call: TRBD1 (6 bases). CDR3 loop: CASSDSGGRDEKLFF. CDR3 nucleotide sequence: TGTGCCAGCAGTGACTCGGGGGGCAGGGATGAAAAACTGTTTTTT.